The clone carrying this T cell receptor beta chain was seen ten or more times. The TCR alpha and TCR beta cDNA libraries, bearing sample barcodes and UMIs, were generated by 5'RACE using constant-segment primers. TCRdb independently ran MiXCR on the 5' RACE reads; one entry per CDR3 protein. There are around 45,000 distinct CDR3 sequences in the sample; less than 9.5% occur only once, and about 12% lies in the top ten. The data derive from a study of T-cell memory formation after mild COVID-19. Germline loops: CDR1 SEHNR, CDR2 FQNEAQ (reference sequence). Trimming left V 5 bases short and J 0 bases short, with 12 bases between. The CDR3 has 15 amino acids.

Source material: PBMCs or a T cell subset sorted from them (not recorded which). The chain carries TRBV7-9 and TRBJ2-3; D is undetermined. The TCR comes from an adult woman who had mild COVID-19 (a few samples of this study predate the infection). Cell type and time point are not known. In DNA, the CDR3 is TGTGCCAGCAGCGTACAGCCTATAAGCACAGATACGCAGTATTTT. Its protein product is CASSVQPISTDTQYF. Variable domain in full (rest from reference TRBV7-9 and TRBJ2-3): DTGVSQNPRHKITKRGQNVTFRCDPISEHNRLYWYRQTLGQGPEFLTYFQNEAQLEKSRLLSDRFSAERPKGSFSTLEIQRTEQGDSAMYLCASSVQPISTDTQYFGPGTRLTVL.